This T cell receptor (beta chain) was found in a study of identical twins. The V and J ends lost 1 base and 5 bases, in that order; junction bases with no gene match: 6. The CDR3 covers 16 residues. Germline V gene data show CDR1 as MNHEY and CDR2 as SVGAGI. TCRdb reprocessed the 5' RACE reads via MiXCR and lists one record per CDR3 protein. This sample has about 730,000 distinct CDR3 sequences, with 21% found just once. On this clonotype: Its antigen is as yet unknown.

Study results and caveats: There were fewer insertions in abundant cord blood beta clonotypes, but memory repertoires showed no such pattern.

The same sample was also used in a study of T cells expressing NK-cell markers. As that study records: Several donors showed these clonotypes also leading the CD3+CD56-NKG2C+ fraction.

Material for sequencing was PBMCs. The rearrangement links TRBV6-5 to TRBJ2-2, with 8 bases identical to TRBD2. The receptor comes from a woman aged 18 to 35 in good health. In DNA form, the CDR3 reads TGTGCCAGCAGTTACTTGCGGGCTAGCGGGACCGGGGAGCTGTTTTTT. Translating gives CASSYLRASGTGELFF.